This passage covers 22 T cell receptor beta chains from one sample sequenced in a study of blood T cell repertoires in COVID-19. Assay used: immunoSEQ multiplex PCR; TCRdb lists only in-frame clones, some missing. There are about 260,000 clones in the sample; about 86% occur only once, and 3.6% lies in the top ten. The sequenced sample was peripheral blood. The receptor source for this set is a man aged 18 to 30 with active or convalescent COVID-19.

The V gene is TRBV5-5, the J gene TRBJ1-6; D perhaps matches TRBD1 (5 bases). The germline V and J ends were trimmed by 6 bases and 5 bases, with 12 bases remaining between them. Germline loops: CDR1 SGHKS, CDR2 YYEKEE (reference sequence). CDR3 length: 14 amino acids. The CDR3 DNA follows: TGTGCCAGCACCCAGGGTTTCGATAATTCACCCCTCCACTTT. Translating gives CASTQGFDNSPLHF.

The V and J genes are TRBV12-3 or TRBV12-4 and TRBJ2-2; D is perhaps TRBD2 (6 bases). The CDR3 has 12 residues. V shed 5 bases and J shed 5 bases, with 6 bases lying between them. In DNA form, the CDR3 reads TGTGCCAGCAGTGGGGGGACCGGGGAGCTGTTTTTT. Translating gives CASSGGTGELFF.

The CDR3 bases are TGTGCCATCAGTTTACAGGGGTCTGAAGCTTTCTTT. Encoded protein: CAISLQGSEAFF. J is TRBJ1-1 and V is TRBV10-3; 7 bases align to TRBD1. There are 12 residues in the CDR3. Germline V gives CDR1 ENHRY, CDR2 SYGVKD. Trimming removed 5 bases from V and 6 bases from J; junction bases left unmatched: 3.

The chain uses TRBV5-1 and TRBJ2-5; TRBD2 agrees at 13 bases. The CDR3 is 16 residues long. After removal of 2 bases from V and 1 base from J, the junction contained 2 bases not matched to a gene. CDR1 is SGHRS and CDR2 is YFSETQ in the germline V gene. The CDR3 is CASSLRLAGGQETQYF. CDR3 nucleotides: TGCGCCAGCAGCTTACGACTAGCGGGGGGCCAAGAGACCCAGTACTTC.

This clone came up a few times. The rearrangement links TRBV16 to TRBJ1-5, with D possibly being TRBD1 (5 bases). Deletions cut 0 bases from V and 6 bases from J, with 6 bases between. The CDR3 extends over 13 amino acids. Germline V CDR1 and CDR2: KGHSY, FQNENV. The DNA of the CDR3 is TGTGCCAGCAGCCAATCTAGGGGTCAGCCCCAGCATTTT. This sequence encodes CASSQSRGQPQHF.

The chain is built from TRBV30 and TRBJ2-2; TRBD1 aligns across 9 bases. The junction had 8 bases not matched to a gene; V was cut back by 5 bases and J by 4 bases. CDR1 is GTSNPN and CDR2 is SVGIG in the germline V gene (reference sequence). CDR3 length: 15 amino acids. CDR3 DNA sequence: TGTGCCTGGGGCCCCGGACAGGGGTTCACCGGGGAGCTGTTTTTT. It specifies CAWGPGQGFTGELFF.

The chain recombines TRBV5-1 with TRBJ2-7, with D maybe TRBD2 (5 bases). Trimming left V 4 bases short and J 6 bases short, with 17 bases between. Germline V gene sequence: CDR1 SGHRS, CDR2 YFSETQ. This CDR3 is built from 14 residues. The CDR3 sequence is CASSDSAGRFEQYF. CDR3 sequence (DNA): TGCGCCAGCAGCGACTCGGCGGGCCGCTTCGAGCAGTACTTC.

This chain uses TRBV10-3 with TRBJ1-1; weak D call: TRBD1 (6 bases). The CDR3 consists of 14 residues. The germline V and J ends were trimmed by 10 bases and 0 bases, with 15 bases remaining between them. Germline V gives CDR1 ENHRY, CDR2 SYGVKD. The CDR3 nucleotides read TGTGCCACCAGCCAGGGGTTGGTGAACACTGAAGCTTTCTTT. This sequence encodes CATSQGLVNTEAFF.

The gene calls are TRBV9 and TRBJ2-3; D unclear. Germline assignment: CDR1 SGDLS and CDR2 YYNGEE. This CDR3 has 13 residues. The V end was cut by 3 bases, the J end by 0 bases, with 5 bases between. CDR3 bases: TGTGCCAGCAGCGGTTCTAGCACAGATACGCAGTATTTT. It yields the protein CASSGSSTDTQYF.

The rearrangement joins TRBV30 to TRBJ1-1; D remains unclear. Trimming took 5 bases from V and 3 from J, leaving 10 bases between them. The germline gives CDR1 GTSNPN, CDR2 SVGIG (reference sequence). The CDR3 consists of 12 residues. The CDR3, as DNA: TGTGCCTGGGGCCGGCAGGACACTGAAGCTTTCTTT. Protein sequence: CAWGRQDTEAFF.

V gene TRBV2 combines with J gene TRBJ2-2, with TRBD2 as a possible D gene (5 bases). This CDR3 has 13 amino acids. The V gene lost 8 bases and the J gene lost 1 base, with 8 bases spanning the gap. Germline V gene data show CDR1 as SNHLY and CDR2 as FYNNEI. The CDR3 bases are TGTGCCAGCGCGGCGGGGAACACCGGGGAGCTGTTTTTT. This encodes CASAAGNTGELFF.

This rearrangement joins TRBV9 to TRBJ1-3, with 10 positions matching TRBD1. V gave up 0 bases and J gave up 3 bases; unmatched junction bases: 3. The CDR3 is 16 amino acids. Germline CDR1 SGDLS, CDR2 YYNGEE. The CDR3 region is CASSVARTGGGNTIYF. The CDR3 DNA reads TGTGCCAGCAGCGTAGCCAGGACAGGGGGTGGAAACACCATATATTTT.

The chain recombines TRBV7-3 with TRBJ2-7; weak D call: TRBD2 (6 bases). With 5 bases removed from V and 7 bases from J, the gap between germline ends came to 15 bases. Germline V gene sequence: CDR1 SGHTA, CDR2 FQGTGA. The CDR3 totals 13 residues. The CDR3 DNA sequence: TGTGCCAGCAGCCCGACGTCCGGGGGAGAGCAGTACTTC. The encoded protein is CASSPTSGGEQYF.

This rearrangement joins TRBV5-1 to TRBJ2-1, with TRBD2 as a possible D gene (6 bases). Trimming stripped 4 bases from V and 6 bases from J, with 11 bases between. Germline V gives CDR1 SGHRS, CDR2 YFSETQ. The CDR3 contains 13 residues. The CDR3 sequence: CASSQGLGNEQFF. DNA for the CDR3: TGCGCCAGCAGCCAGGGACTGGGCAATGAGCAGTTCTTC.

V usage is TRBV3-1 (or the pseudogene TRBV3-2) and J usage is TRBJ1-5; the D is unclear. CDR1 and CDR2 (germline): LGHDT, YNNKEL (reference sequence). The CDR3 totals 13 residues. The germline V and J ends were trimmed by 4 bases and 5 bases, with 9 bases remaining between them. The CDR3: CASSREFDQPQHF. Here the CDR3 DNA reads TGTGCCAGCAGCCGTGAGTTCGATCAGCCCCAGCATTTT.

J is TRBJ2-3 and V is TRBV3-1 (or the pseudogene TRBV3-2); D is uncertain. V shed 0 bases and J shed 2 bases, with 6 bases lying between them. Germline V gene sequence: CDR1 LGHDT, CDR2 YNNKEL (reference sequence). The CDR3 contains 14 residues. The DNA of the CDR3 is TGTGCCAGCAGCCAAGATTTGGCCACAGATACGCAGTATTTT. This codes for CASSQDLATDTQYF.

This clone has just one count. The chain couples TRBV3-1 (or the pseudogene TRBV3-2) to TRBJ2-3; D uncertain. The ends were cut back, 4 bases at V and 1 base at J, with 12 bases in the middle. From germline, CDR1 is LGHDT and CDR2 YNNKEL (reference sequence). There are 15 residues in the CDR3. The CDR3 protein is CASSLIPPGTDTQYF. CDR3 sequence (DNA): TGTGCCAGCAGCCTTATCCCTCCGGGCACAGATACGCAGTATTTT.

This rearrangement joins TRBV3-1 (or the pseudogene TRBV3-2) to TRBJ1-4; TRBD1 is a possible D gene (6 bases). Trimming removed 4 bases from V and 5 bases from J, with 8 bases in between. The CDR3 totals 13 residues. The germline V gene encodes CDR1 LGHDT and CDR2 YNNKEL (reference sequence). The CDR3 DNA reads as TGTGCCAGCAGCCTACAGGGAAATGAAAAACTGTTTTTT. Its translation is CASSLQGNEKLFF.

The V gene is TRBV25-1, the J gene TRBJ2-3, with D uncertain. V was cut by 0 bases and J by 1 base, with 14 bases left in between. The CDR3 length is 17 residues. The germline V gene encodes CDR1 MGHDK and CDR2 SYGVNS. The CDR3 region is CASSEYGGDPRTDTQYF. CDR3 sequence (DNA): TGTGCCAGCAGTGAATACGGTGGAGATCCTCGCACAGATACGCAGTATTTT.

This clone was counted between two and nine times. This rearrangement joins TRBV5-1 to TRBJ1-2; TRBD1 agrees at 7 bases. The germline V gene has CDR1 SGHRS and CDR2 YFSETQ. V lost 1 base to trimming and J lost 1 base; unmatched junction nucleotides: 4. There are 15 residues in the CDR3. The CDR3 sequence: CASSLWDSLNYGYTF. Written as DNA, the CDR3 is TGCGCCAGCAGCTTGTGGGACAGTCTTAACTATGGCTACACCTTC.

This clone was recorded a few times. The gene calls are TRBV5-1 and TRBJ2-7; 10 bases agree with TRBD1. V gave up 7 bases and J gave up 6 bases; unmatched junction bases: 10. Germline-derived CDR1 and CDR2 are SGHRS and YFSETQ. The CDR3 contains 14 residues. CDR3 sequence: CASGRDRGSGEQYF. For the CDR3, the DNA is TGCGCCAGCGGAAGGGACAGGGGTTCGGGCGAGCAGTACTTC. Variable domain in full (rest from reference TRBV5-1 and TRBJ2-7): KAGVTQTPRYLIKTRGQQVTLSCSPISGHRSVSWYQQTPGQGLQFLFEYFSETQRNKGNFPGRFSGRQFSNSRSEMNVSTLELGDSALYLCASGRDRGSGEQYFGPGTRLTVT.

This chain uses TRBV18 with TRBJ1-4; D not resolved. This CDR3 spans 15 amino acids. Germline CDR1 KGHSH, CDR2 LQKENI. The V end was cut by 4 bases, the J end by 3 bases, with 12 bases between. The CDR3 DNA reads as TGTGCCAGCTCACTCGGGCGGGATTCTAATGAAAAACTGTTTTTT. The encoded protein is CASSLGRDSNEKLFF.